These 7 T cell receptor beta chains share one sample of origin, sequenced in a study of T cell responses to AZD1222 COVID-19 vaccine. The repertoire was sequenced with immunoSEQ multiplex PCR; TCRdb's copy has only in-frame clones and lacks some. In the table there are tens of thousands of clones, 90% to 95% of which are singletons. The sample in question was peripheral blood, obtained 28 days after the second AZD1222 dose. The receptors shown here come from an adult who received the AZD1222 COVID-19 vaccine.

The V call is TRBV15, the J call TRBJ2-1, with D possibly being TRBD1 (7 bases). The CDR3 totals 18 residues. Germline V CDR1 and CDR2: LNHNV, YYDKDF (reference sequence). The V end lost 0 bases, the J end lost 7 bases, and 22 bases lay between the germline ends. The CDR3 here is CATSRDNVPWTGGNEQFF. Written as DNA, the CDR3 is TGTGCCACCAGCAGAGATAATGTCCCCTGGACAGGAGGGAATGAGCAGTTCTTC. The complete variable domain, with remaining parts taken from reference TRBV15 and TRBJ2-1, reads DAMVIQNPRYQVTQFGKPVTLSCSQTLNHNVMYWYQQKSSQAPKLLFHYYDKDFNNEADTPDNFQSRRPNTSFCFLDIRSPGLGDTAMYLCATSRDNVPWTGGNEQFFGPGTRLTVL.

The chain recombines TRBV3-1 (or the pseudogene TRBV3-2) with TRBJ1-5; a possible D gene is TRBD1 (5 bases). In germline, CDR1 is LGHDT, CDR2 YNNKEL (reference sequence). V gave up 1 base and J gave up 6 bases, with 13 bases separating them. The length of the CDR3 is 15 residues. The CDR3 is CASSQGGSGGQPQHF. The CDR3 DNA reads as TGTGCCAGCAGCCAAGGCGGTAGCGGGGGTCAGCCCCAGCATTTT.

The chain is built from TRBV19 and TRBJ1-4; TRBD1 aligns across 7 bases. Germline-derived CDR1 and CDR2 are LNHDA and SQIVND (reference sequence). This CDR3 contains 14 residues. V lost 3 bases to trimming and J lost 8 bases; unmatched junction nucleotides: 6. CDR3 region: CASSIRQGEEKLFF. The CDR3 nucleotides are TGTGCCAGTAGTATCCGACAGGGAGAAGAAAAACTGTTTTTT. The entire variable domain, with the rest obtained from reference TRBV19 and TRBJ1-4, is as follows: DGGITQSPKYLFRKEGQNVTLSCEQNLNHDAMYWYRQDPGQGLRLIYYSQIVNDFQKGDIAEGYSVSREKKESFPLTVTSAQKNPTAFYLCASSIRQGEEKLFFGSGTQLSVL.

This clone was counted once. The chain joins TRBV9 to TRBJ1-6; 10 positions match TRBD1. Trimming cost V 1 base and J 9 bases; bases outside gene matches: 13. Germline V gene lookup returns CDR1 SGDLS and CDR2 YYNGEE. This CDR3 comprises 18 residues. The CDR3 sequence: CASSVQDSTGGYGSPLHF. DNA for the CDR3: TGTGCCAGCAGCGTACAAGATTCGACAGGGGGCTACGGTTCACCCCTCCACTTT.

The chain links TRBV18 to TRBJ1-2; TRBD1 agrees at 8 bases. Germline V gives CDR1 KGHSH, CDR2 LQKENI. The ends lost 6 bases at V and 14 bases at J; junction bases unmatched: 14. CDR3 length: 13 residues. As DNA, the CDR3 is TGTGCCAGCTCCCCCGGACAGGGAGCGGGCCTAACCTTC. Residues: CASSPGQGAGLTF. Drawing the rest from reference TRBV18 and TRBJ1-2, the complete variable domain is NAGVMQNPRHLVRRRGQEARLRCSPMKGHSHVYWYRQLPEEGLKFMVYLQKENIIDESGMPKERFSAEFPKEGPSILRIQQVVRGDSAAYFCASSPGQGAGLTFGSGTRLTVV.

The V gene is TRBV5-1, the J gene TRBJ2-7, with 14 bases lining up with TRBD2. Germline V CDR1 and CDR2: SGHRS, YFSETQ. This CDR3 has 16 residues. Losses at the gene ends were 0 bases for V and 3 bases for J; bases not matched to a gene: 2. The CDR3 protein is CASSLATSGRGYEQYF. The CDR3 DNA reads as TGCGCCAGCAGCTTGGCGACTAGCGGGAGGGGCTACGAGCAGTACTTC.

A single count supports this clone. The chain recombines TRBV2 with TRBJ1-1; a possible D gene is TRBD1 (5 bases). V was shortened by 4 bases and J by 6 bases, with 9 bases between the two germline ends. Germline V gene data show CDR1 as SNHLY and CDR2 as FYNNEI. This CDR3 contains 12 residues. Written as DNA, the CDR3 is TGTGCCAGCAGTGGACAGTTTGCTGAAGCTTTCTTT. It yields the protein CASSGQFAEAFF.